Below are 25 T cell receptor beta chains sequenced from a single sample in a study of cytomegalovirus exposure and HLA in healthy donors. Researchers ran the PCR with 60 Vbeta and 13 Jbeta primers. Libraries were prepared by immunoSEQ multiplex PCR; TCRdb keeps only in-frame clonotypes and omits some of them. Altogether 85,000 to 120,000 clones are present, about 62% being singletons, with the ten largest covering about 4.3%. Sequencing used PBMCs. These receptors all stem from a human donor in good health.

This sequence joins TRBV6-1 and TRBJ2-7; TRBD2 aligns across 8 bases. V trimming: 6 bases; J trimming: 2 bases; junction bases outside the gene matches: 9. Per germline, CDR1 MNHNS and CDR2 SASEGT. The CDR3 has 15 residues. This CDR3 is CASRLTSGTTYEQYF. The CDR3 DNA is TGTGCCAGCAGACTCACTAGCGGCACCACCTACGAGCAGTACTTC.

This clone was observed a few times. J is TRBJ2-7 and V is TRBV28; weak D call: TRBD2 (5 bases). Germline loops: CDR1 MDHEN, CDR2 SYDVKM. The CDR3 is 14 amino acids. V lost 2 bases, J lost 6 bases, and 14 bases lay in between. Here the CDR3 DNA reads TGTGCCAGCAGTTTAATCATTAGCAGCGGCGAGCAGTACTTC. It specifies CASSLIISSGEQYF.

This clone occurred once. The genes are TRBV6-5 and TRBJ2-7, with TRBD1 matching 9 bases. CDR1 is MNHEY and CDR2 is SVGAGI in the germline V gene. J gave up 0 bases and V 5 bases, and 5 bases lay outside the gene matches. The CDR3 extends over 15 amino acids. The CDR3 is CASSLGQGFSYEQYF. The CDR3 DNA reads TGTGCCAGCAGTCTAGGACAGGGGTTCTCCTACGAGCAGTACTTC.

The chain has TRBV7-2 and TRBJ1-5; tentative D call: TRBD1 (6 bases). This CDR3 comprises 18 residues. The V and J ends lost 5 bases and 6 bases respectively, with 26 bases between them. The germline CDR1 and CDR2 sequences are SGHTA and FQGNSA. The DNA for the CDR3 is TGTGCCAGCAGCCCGAACAGGGAATTGTTTTACATCGGTCAGCCCCAGCATTTT. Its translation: CASSPNRELFYIGQPQHF.

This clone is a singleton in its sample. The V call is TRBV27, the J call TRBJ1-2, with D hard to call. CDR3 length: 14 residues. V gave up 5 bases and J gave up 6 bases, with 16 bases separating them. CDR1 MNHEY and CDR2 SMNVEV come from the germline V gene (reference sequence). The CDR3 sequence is CASSPRGGVNGYTF. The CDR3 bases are TGTGCCAGCAGTCCCCGGGGAGGAGTTAATGGCTACACCTTC.

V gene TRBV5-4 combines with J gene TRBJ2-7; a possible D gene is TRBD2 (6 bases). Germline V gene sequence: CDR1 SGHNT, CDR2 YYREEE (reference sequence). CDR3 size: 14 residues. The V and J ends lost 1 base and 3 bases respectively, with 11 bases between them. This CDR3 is CASSLRRGNYEQYF. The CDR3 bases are TGTGCCAGCAGCTTGAGGAGGGGCAACTACGAGCAGTACTTC.

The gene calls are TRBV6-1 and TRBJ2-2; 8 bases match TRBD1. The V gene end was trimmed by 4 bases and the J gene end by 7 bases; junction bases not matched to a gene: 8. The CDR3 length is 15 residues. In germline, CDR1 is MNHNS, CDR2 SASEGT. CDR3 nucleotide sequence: TGTGCCAGCAGTGCCCGGACAGGGTATTTCGGGGAGCTGTTTTTT. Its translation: CASSARTGYFGELFF.

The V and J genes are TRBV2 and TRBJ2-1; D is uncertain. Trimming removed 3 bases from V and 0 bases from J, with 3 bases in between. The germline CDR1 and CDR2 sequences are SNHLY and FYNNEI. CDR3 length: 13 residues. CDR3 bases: TGTGCCAGCAGTGACTTCTCCTACAATGAGCAGTTCTTC. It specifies CASSDFSYNEQFF.

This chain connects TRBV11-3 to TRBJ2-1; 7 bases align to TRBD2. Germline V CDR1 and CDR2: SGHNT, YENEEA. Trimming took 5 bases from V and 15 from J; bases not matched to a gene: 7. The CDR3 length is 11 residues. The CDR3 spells CASSRGEYTFF. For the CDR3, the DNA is TGTGCCAGCAGCCGGGGGGAGTATACGTTCTTC.

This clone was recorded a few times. CDR3 residues: CASTPLRGALTDTQYF. The CDR3 nucleotides are TGTGCCAGCACCCCACTTCGCGGGGCACTCACAGATACGCAGTATTTT. This chain connects TRBV28 to TRBJ2-3, with TRBD2 as a possible D gene (6 bases). V lost 7 bases and J 2 bases, leaving 19 bases between the germline ends. Germline V CDR1 and CDR2: MDHEN, SYDVKM. CDR3 length: 16 amino acids.

The CDR3 bases are TGTGCCAGCAGCACGGACTTGGGACATGCACAAGAGACCCAGTACTTC. This gives the protein CASSTDLGHAQETQYF. This sequence joins TRBV21-1 and TRBJ2-5; the table calls TRBD1, which could not be checked here. TRBV21-1 is tagged as a pseudogene. The CDR3 spans 16 residues.

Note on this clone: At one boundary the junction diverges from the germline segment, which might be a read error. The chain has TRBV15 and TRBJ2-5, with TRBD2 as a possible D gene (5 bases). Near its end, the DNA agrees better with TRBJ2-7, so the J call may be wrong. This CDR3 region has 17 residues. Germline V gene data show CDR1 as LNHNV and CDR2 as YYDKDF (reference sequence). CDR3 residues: CATSGDAPSSPTYEQYF. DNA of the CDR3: TGTGCCACCAGCGGAGACGCTCCTAGCAGTCCCACTTACGAGCAGTACTTC.

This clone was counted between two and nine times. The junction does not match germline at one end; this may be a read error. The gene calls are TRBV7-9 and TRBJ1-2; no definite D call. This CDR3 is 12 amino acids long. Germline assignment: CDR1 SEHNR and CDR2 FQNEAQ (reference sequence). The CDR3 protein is CSSSLGLIGYTF. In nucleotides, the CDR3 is TGTTCCAGCAGCTTAGGTCTAATCGGCTACACCTTC.

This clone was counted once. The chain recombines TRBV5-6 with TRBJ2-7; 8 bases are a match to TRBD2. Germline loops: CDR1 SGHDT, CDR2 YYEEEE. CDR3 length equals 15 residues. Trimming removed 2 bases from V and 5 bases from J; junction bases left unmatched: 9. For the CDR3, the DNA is TGTGCCAGCAGCTTACCGGGACTAGGGGTGAACGAGCAGTACTTC. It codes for CASSLPGLGVNEQYF.

CDR3 amino acids: CASSFHGQANTEAFF. The CDR3 DNA sequence: TGTGCCAGCAGCTTCCACGGACAGGCGAACACTGAAGCTTTCTTT. The chain carries TRBV7-9 and TRBJ1-1; the match to TRBD1 covers 7 bases. Germline CDR1 is SEHNR and CDR2 is FQNEAQ (reference sequence). The CDR3 has 15 amino acids. J gave up 1 base and V 3 bases, and 5 bases lay outside the gene matches. The variable domain in full, completed from reference TRBV7-9 and TRBJ1-1, reads DTGVSQNPRHKITKRGQNVTFRCDPISEHNRLYWYRQTLGQGPEFLTYFQNEAQLEKSRLLSDRFSAERPKGSFSTLEIQRTEQGDSAMYLCASSFHGQANTEAFFGQGTRLTVV.

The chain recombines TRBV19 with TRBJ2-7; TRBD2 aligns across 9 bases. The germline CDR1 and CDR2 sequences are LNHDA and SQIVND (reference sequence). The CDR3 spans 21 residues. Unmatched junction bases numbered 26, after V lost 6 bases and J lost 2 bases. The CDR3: CASSLTGFPASAGGVAYEQYF. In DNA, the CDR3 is TGTGCCAGTAGCCTAACAGGTTTTCCCGCTTCAGCGGGAGGAGTCGCCTACGAGCAGTACTTC.

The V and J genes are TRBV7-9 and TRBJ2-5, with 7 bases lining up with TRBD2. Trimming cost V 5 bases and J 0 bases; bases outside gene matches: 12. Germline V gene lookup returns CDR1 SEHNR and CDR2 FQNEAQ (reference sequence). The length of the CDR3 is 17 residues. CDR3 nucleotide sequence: TGTGCCAGCAGCGGGGGGGGAGGCAGAAAGTACCAAGAGACCCAGTACTTC. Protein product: CASSGGGGRKYQETQYF. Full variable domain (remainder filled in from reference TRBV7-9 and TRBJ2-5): DTGVSQNPRHKITKRGQNVTFRCDPISEHNRLYWYRQTLGQGPEFLTYFQNEAQLEKSRLLSDRFSAERPKGSFSTLEIQRTEQGDSAMYLCASSGGGGRKYQETQYFGPGTRLLVL.

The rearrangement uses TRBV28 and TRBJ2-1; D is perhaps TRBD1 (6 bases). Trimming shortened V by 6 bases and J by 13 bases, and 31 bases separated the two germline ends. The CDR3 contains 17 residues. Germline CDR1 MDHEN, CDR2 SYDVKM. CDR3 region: CASRTGRTGNNSPLQFF. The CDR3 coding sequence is TGTGCCAGCAGGACTGGCCGCACAGGGAACAATAGCCCCCTCCAGTTCTTC.

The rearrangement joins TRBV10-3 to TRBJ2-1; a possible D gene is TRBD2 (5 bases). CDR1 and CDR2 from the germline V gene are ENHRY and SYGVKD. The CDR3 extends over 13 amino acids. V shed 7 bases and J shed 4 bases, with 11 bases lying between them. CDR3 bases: TGTGCCATCAAGGAGGTAGGGTACAATGAGCAGTTCTTC. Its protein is CAIKEVGYNEQFF.

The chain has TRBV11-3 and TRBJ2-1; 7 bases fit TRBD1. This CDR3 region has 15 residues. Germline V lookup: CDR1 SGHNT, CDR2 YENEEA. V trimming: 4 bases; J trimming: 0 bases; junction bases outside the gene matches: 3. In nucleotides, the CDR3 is TGTGCCAGCAGCTCCGGGACAGCCTCCTACAATGAGCAGTTCTTC. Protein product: CASSSGTASYNEQFF.

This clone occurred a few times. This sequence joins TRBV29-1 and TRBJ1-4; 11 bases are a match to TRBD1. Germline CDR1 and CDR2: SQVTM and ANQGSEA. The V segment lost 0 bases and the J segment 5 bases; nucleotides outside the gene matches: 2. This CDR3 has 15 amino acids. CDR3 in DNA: TGCAGCGTTGAAGACCGGGACAGGGGGAATGAAAAACTGTTTTTT. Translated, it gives CSVEDRDRGNEKLFF.

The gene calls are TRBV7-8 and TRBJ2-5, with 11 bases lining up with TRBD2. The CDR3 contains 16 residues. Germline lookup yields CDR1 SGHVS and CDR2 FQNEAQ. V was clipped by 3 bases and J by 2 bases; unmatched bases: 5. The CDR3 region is CASSFGTSGGQETQYF. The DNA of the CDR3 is TGTGCCAGCAGCTTTGGGACTAGCGGAGGGCAAGAGACCCAGTACTTC.

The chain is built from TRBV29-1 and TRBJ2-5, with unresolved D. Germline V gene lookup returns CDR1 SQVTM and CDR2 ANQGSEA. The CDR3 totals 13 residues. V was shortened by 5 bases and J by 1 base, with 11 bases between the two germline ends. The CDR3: CSVSLSGQETQYF. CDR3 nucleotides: TGCAGCGTTAGTCTCTCCGGCCAAGAGACCCAGTACTTC.

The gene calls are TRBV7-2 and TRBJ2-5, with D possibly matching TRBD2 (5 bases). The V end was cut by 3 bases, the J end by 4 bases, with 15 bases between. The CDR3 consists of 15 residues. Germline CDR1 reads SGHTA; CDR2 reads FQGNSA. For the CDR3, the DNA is TGTGCCAGCAGCTTTACGGCGCTAGCAGGAGAGACCCAGTACTTC. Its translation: CASSFTALAGETQYF.

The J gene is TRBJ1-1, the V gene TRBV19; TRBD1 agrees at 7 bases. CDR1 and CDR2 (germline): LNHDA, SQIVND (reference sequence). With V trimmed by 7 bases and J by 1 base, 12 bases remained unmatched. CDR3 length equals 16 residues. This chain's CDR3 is CASKGVRGDRNTEAFF. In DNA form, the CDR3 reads TGTGCCAGTAAAGGGGTCAGGGGGGATCGGAACACTGAAGCTTTCTTT.